The 29 T cell receptor beta chains below all came from one sample that was sequenced in a study of cytomegalovirus exposure and HLA in healthy donors. The PCR contained 60 Vbeta and 13 Jbeta primers. Sequencing used immunoSEQ multiplex PCR; TCRdb keeps in-frame clones, though not all of them. Here the sample spans around 120,000 clones, about 80% being singletons. The sequencing input was PBMCs. The receptors were sampled from a middle-aged woman in good health and CMV-seronegative.

This clone was picked up one time. The CDR3 loop is CASSLDRGNTEAFF. As DNA, the CDR3 is TGCGCCAGCAGCTTGGACAGGGGAAACACTGAAGCTTTCTTT. This rearrangement joins TRBV5-1 to TRBJ1-1; 7 positions agree with TRBD1. Germline V CDR1 and CDR2: SGHRS, YFSETQ. There are 14 residues in the CDR3. J lost 2 bases, V lost 0 bases, and 1 base had no gene match.

V is TRBV7-6 and J is TRBJ2-5; TRBD1 agrees at 7 bases. The J call may be wrong; the DNA end is better matched by TRBJ2-7. Per the germline V gene, CDR1 is SGHVS and CDR2 is FNYEAQ. The CDR3 contains 13 residues. The CDR3, as DNA: TGTGCCAGCAGCACGACAGGGACCCACGAGCAGTACTTC. It codes for CASSTTGTHEQYF.

This clone was seen a single time. The V and J genes are TRBV7-9 and TRBJ2-7, with D unclear. V was trimmed by 1 base and J by 6 bases, leaving 7 bases between them. The CDR3 loop spans 12 amino acids. Germline-derived CDR1 and CDR2 are SEHNR and FQNEAQ (reference sequence). In DNA, the CDR3 is TGTGCCAGCAGCTTAGAATCCGGCGAGCAGTACTTC. Translation: CASSLESGEQYF.

V and J are TRBV6-5 and TRBJ1-1; 7 bases agree with TRBD1. The V gene end was trimmed by 10 bases and the J gene end by 7 bases; junction bases not matched to a gene: 12. CDR1 is MNHEY and CDR2 is SVGAGI in the germline V gene. This CDR3 is 13 amino acids long. CDR3 sequence (DNA): TGTGCCACCGAGAGAGGGGGCGCGGGTGAAGCTTTCTTT. This gives the protein CATERGGAGEAFF.

This clone came up once. The chain uses TRBV16 and TRBJ1-1, with D unresolved. The V gene's germline CDR1 is KGHSY and CDR2 FQNENV. The CDR3 loop spans 15 amino acids. Trimming left V 1 base short and J 1 base short, with 10 bases between. The CDR3 region has the DNA TGTGCCAGCAGCCAATTTCGGGAGACGAACACTGAAGCTTTCTTT. Amino acid sequence: CASSQFRETNTEAFF. The full variable domain, completed using reference TRBV16 and TRBJ1-1, is GEEVAQTPKHLVRGEGQKAKLYCAPIKGHSYVFWYQQVLKNEFKFLISFQNENVFDETGMPKERFSAKCLPNSPCSLEIQATKLEDSAVYFCASSQFRETNTEAFFGQGTRLTVV.

The chain uses TRBV2 and TRBJ1-4; D might be TRBD1 (5 bases). The V gene's germline CDR1 is SNHLY and CDR2 FYNNEI. V dropped 7 bases and J dropped 1 base, with 10 bases sitting between them. The CDR3 spans 14 residues. The CDR3 bases are TGTGCCAGCAAACTTCAGGGAACTAATGAAAAACTGTTTTTT. Its translation is CASKLQGTNEKLFF.

The DNA for the CDR3 is TGCAGCGTCAGAAGGAGCGCCAGGGGGACCTACGAGCAGTACTTC. Its protein product is CSVRRSARGTYEQYF. The chain employs TRBV29-1 and TRBJ2-7; TRBD1 agrees at 7 bases. The germline V gene has CDR1 SQVTM and CDR2 ANQGSEA. The CDR3 contains 15 residues. The V gene end was trimmed by 6 bases and the J gene end by 2 bases; junction bases not matched to a gene: 13.

The chain employs TRBV30 and TRBJ1-5, with D hard to call. Germline V gives CDR1 GTSNPN, CDR2 SVGIG (reference sequence). The CDR3 covers 14 residues. V was shortened by 1 base and J by 3 bases, with 10 bases between the two germline ends. CDR3 amino acids: CAWSGTDFNQPQHF. CDR3 DNA sequence: TGTGCCTGGAGTGGGACGGACTTCAATCAGCCCCAGCATTTT.

Within the sample, this clone is large. The chain recombines TRBV4-1 with TRBJ1-2; perhaps TRBD1 as D (6 bases). The V gene lost 4 bases and the J gene lost 5 bases, with 20 bases spanning the gap. The V gene's germline CDR1 is MGHRA and CDR2 YSYEKL. CDR3 length: 16 residues. CDR3 residues: CASSPRGTSFPYGYTF. The CDR3, as DNA: TGCGCCAGCAGCCCAAGGGGGACAAGTTTCCCTTATGGCTACACCTTC.

The chain uses TRBV19 and TRBJ2-3; the D gene is possibly TRBD2 (5 bases). The CDR3 covers 16 residues. V was clipped by 0 bases and J by 2 bases, with 12 bases between them. Germline V gives CDR1 LNHDA, CDR2 SQIVND (reference sequence). The CDR3, as DNA: TGTGCCAGTAGTATAGATCAGGCGGGTTACACAGATACGCAGTATTTT. It specifies CASSIDQAGYTDTQYF.

CDR3 sequence: CAWSTRGTRGGQYF. CDR3 coding DNA: TGTGCCTGGAGCACCAGGGGTACTCGAGGGGGGCAGTACTTC. J is TRBJ2-7 and V is TRBV30; weak D call: TRBD1 (6 bases). The CDR3 loop spans 14 amino acids. Germline-derived CDR1 and CDR2 are GTSNPN and SVGIG (reference sequence). Trimming shortened V by 3 bases and J by 9 bases, and 21 bases separated the two germline ends.

V gene TRBV28 combines with J gene TRBJ2-3; possible D gene TRBD1, 5 bases. Trimming took 4 bases from V and 4 from J, leaving 24 bases between them. This CDR3 comprises 18 residues. Germline lookup yields CDR1 MDHEN and CDR2 SYDVKM. The CDR3 DNA follows: TGTGCCAGCAGTTCCCCCCGTTGGGGCGCCGTAAGCCCAGATACGCAGTATTTT. It codes for CASSSPRWGAVSPDTQYF. The variable domain in full, completed from reference TRBV28 and TRBJ2-3, reads DVKVTQSSRYLVKRTGEKVFLECVQDMDHENMFWYRQDPGLGLRLIYFSYDVKMKEKGDIPEGYSVSREKKERFSLILESASTNQTSMYLCASSSPRWGAVSPDTQYFGPGTRLTVL.

V is TRBV28 and J is TRBJ2-7, with D tentatively TRBD2 (5 bases). The V gene lost 4 bases and the J gene lost 5 bases, with 15 bases spanning the gap. This CDR3 contains 14 residues. CDR1 and CDR2 from the germline V gene are MDHEN and SYDVKM. The CDR3 here is CASSSPGISHEQYF. In DNA, the CDR3 is TGTGCCAGCAGTTCCCCCGGGATTTCTCACGAGCAGTACTTC.

This clone was counted between two and nine times. The V gene is TRBV4-3, the J gene TRBJ2-3, with TRBD2 as a possible D gene (7 bases). The CDR3 runs 17 residues. Trimming removed 0 bases from V and 3 bases from J, with 16 bases in between. The germline CDR1 and CDR2 sequences are LGHNA and YSLEER. CDR3: CASSQDRGGRLTDTQYF. The CDR3 DNA sequence: TGCGCCAGCAGCCAAGATAGGGGGGGGCGCTTAACAGATACGCAGTATTTT.

V and J are TRBV2 and TRBJ2-5, with 8 bases matching TRBD2. Germline V CDR1 and CDR2: SNHLY, FYNNEI. CDR3 size: 16 residues. Trimming at V came to 1 base and at J to 0 bases, leaving 4 bases not matched to a gene. The CDR3 reads CASSEGLAGNQETQYF. Here the CDR3 DNA reads TGTGCCAGCAGTGAAGGGCTAGCGGGTAACCAAGAGACCCAGTACTTC. The variable domain in full, completed from reference TRBV2 and TRBJ2-5, reads EPEVTQTPSHQVTQMGQEVILRCVPISNHLYFYWYRQILGQKVEFLVSFYNNEISEKSEIFDDQFSVERPDGSNFTLKIRSTKLEDSAMYFCASSEGLAGNQETQYFGPGTRLLVL.

The chain uses TRBV2 and TRBJ2-1; possibly TRBD1 for D (6 bases). The germline V gene encodes CDR1 SNHLY and CDR2 FYNNEI. The CDR3 is 13 amino acids. V shed 7 bases and J shed 9 bases, with 16 bases lying between them. Here the CDR3 reads CASNDGQGTEQFF. The DNA for the CDR3 is TGTGCCAGCAACGACGGGCAGGGGACTGAGCAGTTCTTC.

The chain couples TRBV27 to TRBJ2-3; TRBD1 matches at 9 bases. The CDR3 has 16 amino acids. Germline trimming cut 6 bases from V and 1 base from J; bases unmatched to any gene: 8. CDR1 and CDR2 from the germline V gene are MNHEY and SMNVEV (reference sequence). The DNA for the CDR3 is TGTGCCAGCAGCCACGGACAGGGGAGGCGCACAGATACGCAGTATTTT. Translated, it gives CASSHGQGRRTDTQYF.

The chain couples TRBV11-3 to TRBJ2-3, with a tentative D call TRBD2 (6 bases). The V gene's germline CDR1 is SGHNT and CDR2 YENEEA. Trimming removed 4 bases from V and 0 bases from J, with 11 bases in between. CDR3 length: 15 amino acids. CDR3 residues: CASSSRSGSTDTQYF. The CDR3 coding sequence is TGTGCCAGCAGCTCCCGAAGCGGGAGCACAGATACGCAGTATTTT.

This chain joins TRBV4-3 and TRBJ1-3; D unclear. The V gene's germline CDR1 is LGHNA and CDR2 YSLEER. CDR3 size: 16 residues. The V end was cut by 0 bases, the J end by 0 bases, with 9 bases between. CDR3 nucleotides: TGCGCCAGCAGCCAAGATCCGGTGAACTCTGGAAACACCATATATTTT. Translated: CASSQDPVNSGNTIYF.

This chain uses TRBV7-2 with TRBJ2-2; a possible D gene is TRBD1 (6 bases). The V gene lost 0 bases and the J gene lost 3 bases, with 17 bases spanning the gap. CDR3 length equals 18 residues. Germline lookup yields CDR1 SGHTA and CDR2 FQGNSA. The CDR3 region is CASSLAESWQGYTGELFF. CDR3 sequence (DNA): TGTGCCAGCAGCTTAGCAGAATCGTGGCAGGGGTACACCGGGGAGCTGTTTTTT.

CDR3 region: CASSQGLAGQETQYF. DNA of the CDR3: TGCGCCAGCAGCCAAGGACTAGCGGGACAAGAGACCCAGTACTTC. J is TRBJ2-5 and V is TRBV4-3; 11 bases map to TRBD2. V was clipped by 1 base and J by 2 bases; unmatched bases: 0. CDR1 is LGHNA, CDR2 YSLEER, per germline. This CDR3 is 15 amino acids long.

This clone showed up just once. The same CDR3 also results from other DNA sequences found in this sample. The J gene is TRBJ1-2, the V gene TRBV18; no reliable D call. V lost 0 bases, J lost 2 bases, and 7 bases lay in between. Per germline, CDR1 KGHSH and CDR2 LQKENI. This CDR3 is built from 14 residues. CDR3 coding DNA: TGTGCCAGCTCACCACCACTCTTAAACTATGGCTACACCTTC. Translating gives CASSPPLLNYGYTF.

The V call is TRBV19, the J call TRBJ2-7; 7 positions match TRBD1. Germline V gene sequence: CDR1 LNHDA, CDR2 SQIVND (reference sequence). Germline trimming cut 3 bases from V and 0 bases from J; bases unmatched to any gene: 8. The CDR3 runs 16 residues. This CDR3 reads CASSIRGRGSSYEQYF. In nucleotides, the CDR3 is TGTGCCAGTAGTATCCGAGGCAGGGGGAGCTCCTACGAGCAGTACTTC.

The chain links TRBV6-5 to TRBJ2-7, with D possibly being TRBD2 (5 bases). Germline V gene sequence: CDR1 MNHEY, CDR2 SVGAGI. The CDR3 loop spans 15 amino acids. V gave up 0 bases and J gave up 2 bases, with 11 bases separating them. The CDR3 spells CASSYSRAGTYEQYF. The CDR3 coding sequence is TGTGCCAGCAGTTACTCGAGGGCGGGTACCTACGAGCAGTACTTC.

This clone occurred once. This chain links TRBV6-5 with TRBJ2-1, with D perhaps matching TRBD2 (6 bases). The V gene's germline CDR1 is MNHEY and CDR2 SVGAGI. V gave up 3 bases and J gave up 12 bases, with 15 bases separating them. CDR3 length: 13 residues. The DNA of the CDR3 is TGTGCCAGCAGTTATGGGGCGGGGCGGGGGCAGTTCTTC. Residues: CASSYGAGRGQFF.

The chain employs TRBV7-2 and TRBJ2-5, with 9 bases aligning to TRBD1. The CDR3 has 14 residues. CDR1 and CDR2 (germline): SGHTA, FQGNSA. J lost 5 bases, V lost 5 bases, and 6 bases had no gene match. The CDR3 region has the DNA TGTGCCAGCAGCATTCGACAGGGGGTCGAGACCCAGTACTTC. Translation: CASSIRQGVETQYF.

The V gene is TRBV28, the J gene TRBJ2-3; TRBD1 might be the D (5 bases). The CDR3 length is 13 residues. The ends were cut back, 5 bases at V and 2 bases at J, with 8 bases in the middle. Germline V gives CDR1 MDHEN, CDR2 SYDVKM. DNA of the CDR3: TGTGCCAGCAGTCCCAGGGACACAGATACGCAGTATTTT. As protein: CASSPRDTDTQYF. Full variable domain (missing parts from reference TRBV28 and TRBJ2-3): DVKVTQSSRYLVKRTGEKVFLECVQDMDHENMFWYRQDPGLGLRLIYFSYDVKMKEKGDIPEGYSVSREKKERFSLILESASTNQTSMYLCASSPRDTDTQYFGPGTRLTVL.

This chain joins TRBV7-2 and TRBJ2-2, with 10 bases lining up with TRBD1. J gave up 6 bases and V 2 bases, and 6 bases lay outside the gene matches. The germline V gene encodes CDR1 SGHTA and CDR2 FQGNSA. This CDR3 has 16 amino acids. CDR3 coding DNA: TGTGCCAGCAGCTTATTAGGACAGGGGGTATCCGGGGAGCTGTTTTTT. It is translated as CASSLLGQGVSGELFF. The full variable domain, its missing parts supplied by reference TRBV7-2 and TRBJ2-2, is GAGVSQSPSNKVTEKGKDVELRCDPISGHTALYWYRQSLGQGLEFLIYFQGNSAPDKSGLPSDRFSAERTGGSVSTLTIQRTQQEDSAVYLCASSLLGQGVSGELFFGEGSRLTVL.

In this sample, this clone turned up once. This CDR3 reads CASSPQAGGAGNTIYF. The CDR3 DNA follows: TGTGCCAGCTCACCACAGGCAGGGGGTGCTGGAAACACCATATATTTT. The V call is TRBV18, the J call TRBJ1-3, with TRBD1 identical over 7 bases. J lost 2 bases, V lost 1 base, and 5 bases had no gene match. CDR3 length equals 16 residues. Germline CDR1 and CDR2: KGHSH and LQKENI.